This TCR beta chain was found in a study of post-analysis software for immune sequencing data. A note on this clonotype: The antigen is not known.

Germline V CDR1 and CDR2: DFQATT, SNEGSKA (reference sequence). The V segment lost 0 bases and the J segment 0 bases; nucleotides outside the gene matches: 16. The CDR3 has 20 residues. Libraries were made from TCR beta cDNA, and they carried unique molecular identifiers. MiXCR, applied by TCRdb to the PCR reads, yields one record per CDR3 protein. The table has roughly 670,000 distinct CDR3 sequences, approximately 60% seen once. Study outcomes and limitations: Significantly decreased normalized Chao1 diversity was recorded for multiple sclerosis patients relative to controls. The authors found that F measure strongly co-clustered same-batch samples. Higher frequency in patients than in controls was seen for about five TRBV segments, with TRBV5-6, TRBV5-1 and TRBV20-1 among them.

This sequence joins TRBV20-1 and TRBJ2-1; 8 nucleotides align to TRBD1. Material: blood. This clonotype was obtained from a girl aged 2 to 10 with multiple sclerosis. In nucleotides, the CDR3 is TGCAGTGCTAGAGATGGGGGACAGGCCAGTAATCATCGCTCCTACAATGAGCAGTTCTTC. This codes for CSARDGGQASNHRSYNEQFF.